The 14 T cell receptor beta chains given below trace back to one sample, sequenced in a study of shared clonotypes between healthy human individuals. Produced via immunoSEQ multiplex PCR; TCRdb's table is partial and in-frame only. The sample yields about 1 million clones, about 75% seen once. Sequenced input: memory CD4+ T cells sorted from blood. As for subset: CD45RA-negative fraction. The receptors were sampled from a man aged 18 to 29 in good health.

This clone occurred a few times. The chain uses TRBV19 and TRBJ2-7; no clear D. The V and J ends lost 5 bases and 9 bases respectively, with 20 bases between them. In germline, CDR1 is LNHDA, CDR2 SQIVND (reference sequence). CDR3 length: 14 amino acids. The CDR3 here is CASSPGRSPRGQYF. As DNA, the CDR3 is TGTGCCAGTAGTCCTGGCCGATCGCCACGCGGGCAGTACTTC.

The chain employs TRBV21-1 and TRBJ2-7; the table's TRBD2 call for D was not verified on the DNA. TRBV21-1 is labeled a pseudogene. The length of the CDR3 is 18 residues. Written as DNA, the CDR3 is TGTGCCAGCAGCACGCGGACGTCACGCCGGGGTCCCGCTTACGAGCAGTACTTC. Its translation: CASSTRTSRRGPAYEQYF.

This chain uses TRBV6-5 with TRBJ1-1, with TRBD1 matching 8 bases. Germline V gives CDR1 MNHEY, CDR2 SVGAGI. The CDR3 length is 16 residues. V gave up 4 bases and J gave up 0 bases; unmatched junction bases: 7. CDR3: CASSSRTGSMNTEAFF. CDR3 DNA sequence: TGTGCCAGCAGTTCCCGGACAGGGTCCATGAACACTGAAGCTTTCTTT.

As DNA, the CDR3 is TGTGCCAGCAGCAAAAGGACTAGCGGGGGTGGGTTCTCCTACAATGAGCAGTTCTTC. Translating gives CASSKRTSGGGFSYNEQFF. The rearrangement links TRBV2 to TRBJ2-1, with 13 bases that match TRBD2. Losses at the gene ends were 6 bases for V and 0 bases for J; bases not matched to a gene: 11. In germline, CDR1 is SNHLY, CDR2 FYNNEI. This CDR3 has 19 residues.

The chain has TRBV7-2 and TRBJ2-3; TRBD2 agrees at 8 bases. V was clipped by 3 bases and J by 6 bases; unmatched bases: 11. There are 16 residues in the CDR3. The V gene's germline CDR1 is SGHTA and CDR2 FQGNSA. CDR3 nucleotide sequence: TGTGCCAGCAGCTTTCCGGGACTAGGGTCCGGGGATACGCAGTATTTT. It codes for CASSFPGLGSGDTQYF.

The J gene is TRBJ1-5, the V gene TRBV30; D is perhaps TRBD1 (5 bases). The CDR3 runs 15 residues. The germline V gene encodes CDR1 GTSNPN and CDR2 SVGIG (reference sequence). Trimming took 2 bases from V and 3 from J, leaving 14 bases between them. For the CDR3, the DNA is TGTGCCTGGAGTCCGTATAGCGGGACCAATCAGCCCCAGCATTTT. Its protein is CAWSPYSGTNQPQHF.

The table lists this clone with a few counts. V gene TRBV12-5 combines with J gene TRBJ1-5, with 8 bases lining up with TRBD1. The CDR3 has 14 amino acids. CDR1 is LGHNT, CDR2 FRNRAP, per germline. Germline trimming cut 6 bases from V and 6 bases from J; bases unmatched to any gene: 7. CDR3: CASGPDRVGQPQHF. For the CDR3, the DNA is TGTGCTAGTGGCCCGGACAGGGTGGGTCAGCCCCAGCATTTT.

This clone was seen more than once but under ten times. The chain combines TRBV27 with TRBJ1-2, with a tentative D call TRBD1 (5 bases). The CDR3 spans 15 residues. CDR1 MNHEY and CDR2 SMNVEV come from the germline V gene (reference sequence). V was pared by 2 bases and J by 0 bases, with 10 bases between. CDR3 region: CASSLQGLTNYGYTF. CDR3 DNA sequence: TGTGCCAGCAGTTTACAGGGACTGACTAACTATGGCTACACCTTC.

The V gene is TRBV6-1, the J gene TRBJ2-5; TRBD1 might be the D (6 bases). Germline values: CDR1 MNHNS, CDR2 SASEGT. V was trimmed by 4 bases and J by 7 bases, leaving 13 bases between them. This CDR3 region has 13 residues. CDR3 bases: TGTGCCAGCAGTGTGGACAGCACGGTGACCCAGTACTTC. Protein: CASSVDSTVTQYF.

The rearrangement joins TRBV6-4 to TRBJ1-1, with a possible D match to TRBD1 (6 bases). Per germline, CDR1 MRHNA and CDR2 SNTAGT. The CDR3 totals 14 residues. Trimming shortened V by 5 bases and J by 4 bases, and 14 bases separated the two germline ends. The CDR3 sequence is CASSLQGTATEAFF. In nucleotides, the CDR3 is TGTGCCAGCAGTTTACAGGGCACCGCCACTGAAGCTTTCTTT.

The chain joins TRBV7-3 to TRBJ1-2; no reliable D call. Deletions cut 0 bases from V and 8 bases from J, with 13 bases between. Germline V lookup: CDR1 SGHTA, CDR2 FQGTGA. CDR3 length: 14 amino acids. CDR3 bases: TGTGCCAGCAGCTTAACTTCTGGTCACCAAGGCTACACCTTC. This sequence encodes CASSLTSGHQGYTF.

Written as DNA, the CDR3 is TGTGCCAGCAGTTTATCTTTGGGGGCAGATACGCAGTATTTT. Translated, it gives CASSLSLGADTQYF. The rearrangement links TRBV27 to TRBJ2-3; D possibly matches TRBD1 or TRBD2 (5 bases each). Germline CDR1 MNHEY, CDR2 SMNVEV (reference sequence). V gave up 0 bases and J gave up 4 bases, with 8 bases separating them. The CDR3 has 14 residues.

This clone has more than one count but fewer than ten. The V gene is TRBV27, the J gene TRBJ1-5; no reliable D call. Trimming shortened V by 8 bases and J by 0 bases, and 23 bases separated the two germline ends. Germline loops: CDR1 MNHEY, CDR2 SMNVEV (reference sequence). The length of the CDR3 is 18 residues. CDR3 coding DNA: TGTGCCAGCTCTAAATACGGAGGCGCGACCTATAGCAATCAGCCCCAGCATTTT. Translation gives CASSKYGGATYSNQPQHF.

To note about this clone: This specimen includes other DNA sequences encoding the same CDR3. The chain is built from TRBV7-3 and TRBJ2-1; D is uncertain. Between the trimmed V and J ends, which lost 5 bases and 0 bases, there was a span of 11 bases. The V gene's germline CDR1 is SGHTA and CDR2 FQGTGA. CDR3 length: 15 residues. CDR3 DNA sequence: TGTGCCAGCAGCCTGGAAGGAAGCTCCTACAATGAGCAGTTCTTC. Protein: CASSLEGSSYNEQFF.